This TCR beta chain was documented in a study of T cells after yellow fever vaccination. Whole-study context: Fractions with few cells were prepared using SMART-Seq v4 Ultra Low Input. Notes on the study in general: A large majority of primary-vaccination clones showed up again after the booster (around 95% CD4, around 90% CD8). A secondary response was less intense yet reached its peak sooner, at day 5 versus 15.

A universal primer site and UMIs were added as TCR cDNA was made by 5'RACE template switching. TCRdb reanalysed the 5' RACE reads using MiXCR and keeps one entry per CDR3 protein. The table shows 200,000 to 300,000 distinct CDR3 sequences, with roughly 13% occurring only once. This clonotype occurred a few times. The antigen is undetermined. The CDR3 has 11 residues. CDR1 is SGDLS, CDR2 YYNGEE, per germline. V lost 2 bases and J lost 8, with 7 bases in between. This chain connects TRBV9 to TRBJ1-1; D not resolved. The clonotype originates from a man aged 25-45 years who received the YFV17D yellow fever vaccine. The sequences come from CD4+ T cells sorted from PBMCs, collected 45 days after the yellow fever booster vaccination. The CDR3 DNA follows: TGTGCCAGCAGCGTTGGTGGGGAAGCTTTCTTT. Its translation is CASSVGGEAFF. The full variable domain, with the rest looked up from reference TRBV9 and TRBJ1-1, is DSGVTQTPKHLITATGQRVTLRCSPRSGDLSVYWYQQSLDQGLQFLIQYYNGEERAKGNILERFSAQQFPDLHSELNLSSLELGDSALYFCASSVGGEAFFGQGTRLTVV.